The 31 T cell receptor beta chains presented below share a single source sample, sequenced in a study of beta chain features in type 1 diabetes. Isolated RNA was reverse transcribed in full, so expressed TCRB transcripts were sequenced. TCRdb's copy holds only in-frame clones and misses some; the assay was immunoSEQ multiplex PCR. This table has about 240,000 clones, roughly 30% appearing once. Input material: central memory CD4+ T cells from blood. These receptors were obtained from a man between 25 and 39 years old in good health.

V is TRBV29-1 and J is TRBJ2-7, with D uncertain. In germline, CDR1 is SQVTM, CDR2 ANQGSEA. V lost 8 bases, J lost 1 base, and 21 bases lay in between. This CDR3 spans 15 amino acids. CDR3 sequence reads: CSPLPTQSNSYEQYF. CDR3 DNA sequence: TGCAGCCCCCTTCCAACCCAGAGCAATTCCTACGAGCAGTACTTC.

A single count supports this clone. This chain uses TRBV4-3 with TRBJ1-2; D uncertain. The CDR3 length is 13 residues. V gave up 3 bases and J gave up 4 bases, with 9 bases separating them. Germline V gene sequence: CDR1 LGHNA, CDR2 YSLEER. The CDR3, as DNA: TGCGCCAGCAGCCAGAGGATGGGCTATGGCTACACCTTC. It is translated as CASSQRMGYGYTF.

This clone was counted a few times. The gene calls are TRBV2 and TRBJ2-1, with TRBD2 matching over 13 bases. CDR1 is SNHLY, CDR2 FYNNEI, per germline. This CDR3 contains 14 residues. V trimming: 4 bases; J trimming: 9 bases; junction bases outside the gene matches: 3. The CDR3 protein is CASSGTSGRGEQFF. In DNA form, the CDR3 reads TGTGCCAGCAGTGGAACTAGCGGGAGGGGTGAGCAGTTCTTC.

This clone was seen just once. Germline is not matched at one junction end, which may reflect a read error. The genes are TRBV6-1 and TRBJ1-1; no clear D. The CDR3 runs 14 residues. Per the germline V gene, CDR1 is MNHNS and CDR2 is SASEGT. CDR3 in DNA: TGTGCCAGCAGTGAGAAGGGAAGGGCGACTGAAGTTTTCTTT. It yields the protein CASSEKGRATEVFF.

In this sample, this clone turned up a few times. V and J are TRBV18 and TRBJ2-7; TRBD1 aligns across 8 bases. This CDR3 spans 15 amino acids. Germline values: CDR1 KGHSH, CDR2 LQKENI. The ends lost 2 bases at V and 6 bases at J; junction bases unmatched: 9. CDR3 sequence reads: CASSPTTGESVEQYF. CDR3 bases: TGTGCCAGCTCACCAACGACAGGGGAGTCGGTCGAGCAGTACTTC.

The table lists this clone with a few counts. The chain employs TRBV5-4 and TRBJ1-1; 7 bases match TRBD1. CDR1 and CDR2 from the germline V gene are SGHNT and YYREEE (reference sequence). The length of the CDR3 is 13 residues. Losses at the gene ends were 7 bases for V and 7 bases for J; bases not matched to a gene: 10. The CDR3 DNA sequence: TGTGCCAGCGGGCCGGGACAGAAGAATGAAGCTTTCTTT. Its translation is CASGPGQKNEAFF. Full variable domain (outside the CDR3, taken from reference TRBV5-4 and TRBJ1-1): ETGVTQSPTHLIKTRGQQVTLRCSSQSGHNTVSWYQQALGQGPQFIFQYYREEENGRGNFPPRFSGLQFPNYSSELNVNALELDDSALYLCASGPGQKNEAFFGQGTRLTVV.

This clone came up a few times. The rearrangement links TRBV20-1 to TRBJ1-1; no firm D call. The CDR3 has 11 residues. Germline CDR1 DFQATT, CDR2 SNEGSKA (reference sequence). Trimming shortened V by 0 bases and J by 6 bases, and 5 bases separated the two germline ends. The CDR3 DNA is TGCAGTGCTAGAGATGGGTCTGAAGCTTTCTTT. Protein sequence: CSARDGSEAFF.

The rearrangement joins TRBV7-2 to TRBJ2-1, with D possibly matching TRBD1 (5 bases). The germline gives CDR1 SGHTA, CDR2 FQGNSA. This CDR3 is 16 amino acids long. Between the trimmed V and J ends, which lost 0 bases and 0 bases, there was a span of 9 bases. CDR3 nucleotide sequence: TGTGCCAGCAGCTTAGCACAGGCAAGCTCCTACAATGAGCAGTTCTTC. This gives the protein CASSLAQASSYNEQFF. Full variable domain (remainder filled in from reference TRBV7-2 and TRBJ2-1): GAGVSQSPSNKVTEKGKDVELRCDPISGHTALYWYRQSLGQGLEFLIYFQGNSAPDKSGLPSDRFSAERTGGSVSTLTIQRTQQEDSAVYLCASSLAQASSYNEQFFGPGTRLTVL.

V and J are TRBV7-9 and TRBJ2-7, with D possibly being TRBD2 (5 bases). CDR1 and CDR2 (germline): SEHNR, FQNEAQ (reference sequence). The CDR3 runs to 15 residues. Trimming cost V 5 bases and J 0 bases, with 14 bases left between them. CDR3 residues: CASSPKGLGSYEQYF. The CDR3 DNA is TGTGCCAGCAGCCCGAAAGGACTCGGCTCCTACGAGCAGTACTTC.

This clone was seen only once. The V gene is TRBV13, the J gene TRBJ2-3; the D gene could be TRBD1 or TRBD2 (6 bases each). Trimming took 5 bases from V and 2 from J, leaving 17 bases between them. The CDR3 spans 16 residues. Germline lookup yields CDR1 PRHDT and CDR2 FYEKMQ (reference sequence). CDR3 coding DNA: TGTGCCAGCAGCCAACGGAGGGGGGCCCTCACAGATACGCAGTATTTT. Translated, it gives CASSQRRGALTDTQYF.

The chain combines TRBV5-1 with TRBJ2-7; TRBD2 aligns across 7 bases. This CDR3 region has 15 residues. Germline assignment: CDR1 SGHRS and CDR2 YFSETQ. V lost 3 bases and J lost 0; bases outside the gene matches: 6. The CDR3, as DNA: TGCGCCAGCAGCTCCGGGGTAGCGGGCTCCTACGAGCAGTACTTC. Translating gives CASSSGVAGSYEQYF.

The CDR3 DNA follows: TGCGCCAGCAGCCAAGGTTCGGGCTCCTACAATGAGCAGTTCTTC. It specifies CASSQGSGSYNEQFF. The chain uses TRBV4-3 and TRBJ2-1; D gene uncertain. Germline CDR1 LGHNA, CDR2 YSLEER. This CDR3 spans 15 amino acids. Trimming cost V 1 base and J 0 bases, with 7 bases left between them.

This chain joins TRBV7-2 and TRBJ2-3; D gene unclear. Germline V CDR1 and CDR2: SGHTA, FQGNSA. V lost 7 bases and J 0 bases, leaving 8 bases between the germline ends. This CDR3 comprises 13 residues. CDR3 bases: TGTGCCAGCACACAAGACAGCACAGATACGCAGTATTTT. This sequence encodes CASTQDSTDTQYF.

CDR3 residues: CASSQSRGTGANVLTF. The CDR3 nucleotides read TGTGCCAGCAGCCAAAGTCGAGGAACTGGGGCCAACGTCCTGACTTTC. The chain combines TRBV7-8 with TRBJ2-6; no reliable D call. This CDR3 has 16 residues. V shed 5 bases and J shed 2 bases, with 13 bases lying between them. The germline gives CDR1 SGHVS, CDR2 FQNEAQ.

The chain employs TRBV27 and TRBJ2-5; D call uncertain. CDR3 length: 14 residues. Between the trimmed V and J ends, which lost 5 bases and 5 bases, there was a span of 15 bases. Germline-derived CDR1 and CDR2 are MNHEY and SMNVEV (reference sequence). This CDR3 reads CASSPRETWETQYF. CDR3 coding DNA: TGTGCCAGCAGTCCCAGAGAGACGTGGGAGACCCAGTACTTC.

The table lists this clone with a few counts. This rearrangement joins TRBV9 to TRBJ2-7, with TRBD1 matching over 7 bases. Losses at the gene ends were 4 bases for V and 1 base for J; bases not matched to a gene: 8. The V gene's germline CDR1 is SGDLS and CDR2 YYNGEE. This CDR3 has 15 residues. The CDR3 DNA reads TGTGCCAGCAGCCCCGGACAGGAGGCTTCCTACGAGCAGTACTTC. Its protein product is CASSPGQEASYEQYF.

This rearrangement joins TRBV2 to TRBJ2-1; D may correspond to TRBD1 or TRBD2 (5 bases each). The CDR3 has 16 residues. Germline CDR1 SNHLY, CDR2 FYNNEI. With 5 bases removed from V and 7 bases from J, the gap between germline ends came to 21 bases. In DNA form, the CDR3 reads TGTGCCAGCAGTAACACCGGGACCCTCTCGGGGAATGAGCAGTTCTTC. Translating it yields CASSNTGTLSGNEQFF. The variable domain in full, with the rest retrieved from reference TRBV2 and TRBJ2-1, is EPEVTQTPSHQVTQMGQEVILRCVPISNHLYFYWYRQILGQKVEFLVSFYNNEISEKSEIFDDQFSVERPDGSNFTLKIRSTKLEDSAMYFCASSNTGTLSGNEQFFGPGTRLTVL.

This clone turned up a few times. This chain links TRBV7-2 with TRBJ2-2, with TRBD2 matching 10 bases. Germline V gene sequence: CDR1 SGHTA, CDR2 FQGNSA. V shed 5 bases, J shed 4 bases, and the junction held 13 bases outside the gene matches. CDR3 length: 18 amino acids. The CDR3 sequence is CASSPHPAGGPGTGELFF. CDR3 sequence (DNA): TGTGCCAGCAGCCCCCACCCAGCGGGGGGGCCGGGCACCGGGGAGCTGTTTTTT.

This clone was found a few times. V and J are TRBV5-4 and TRBJ1-1; tentative D call: TRBD1 (5 bases). This CDR3 spans 13 amino acids. Deletions cut 2 bases from V and 6 bases from J, with 11 bases between. The germline CDR1 and CDR2 sequences are SGHNT and YYREEE (reference sequence). The CDR3 is CASSFREGAEAFF. The CDR3 bases are TGTGCCAGCAGCTTTAGGGAAGGGGCTGAAGCTTTCTTT.

This clone was observed a few times. V usage is TRBV2 and J usage is TRBJ2-2, with 10 bases aligning to TRBD2. Per the germline V gene, CDR1 is SNHLY and CDR2 is FYNNEI. The CDR3 is 16 residues long. The junction had 7 bases not matched to a gene; V was cut back by 5 bases and J by 4 bases. CDR3 loop: CASSIASGRPTGELFF. CDR3 in DNA: TGTGCCAGCAGTATTGCTAGCGGGAGACCCACCGGGGAGCTGTTTTTT.

This chain uses TRBV28 with TRBJ1-1; D may be TRBD1 (6 bases). The germline V gene has CDR1 MDHEN and CDR2 SYDVKM. The CDR3 has 14 residues. V was clipped by 6 bases and J by 5 bases, with 16 bases between them. Written as DNA, the CDR3 is TGTGCCAGCAGCACCGTGGGGGGCGTAACTGAAGCTTTCTTT. Its protein product is CASSTVGGVTEAFF.

This chain connects TRBV7-6 to TRBJ2-7; TRBD1 agrees at 8 bases. CDR1 and CDR2 from the germline V gene are SGHVS and FNYEAQ. This CDR3 is built from 14 residues. Trimming took 5 bases from V and 3 from J; bases not matched to a gene: 6. CDR3 in DNA: TGTGCCAGCAGCCTCGACAGGGGAAACTACGAGCAGTACTTC. Residues: CASSLDRGNYEQYF.

The chain is built from TRBV30 and TRBJ1-6; 8 nucleotides align to TRBD1. There are 15 residues in the CDR3. V was clipped by 0 bases and J by 7 bases; unmatched bases: 5. Germline V gene lookup returns CDR1 GTSNPN and CDR2 SVGIG (reference sequence). CDR3 bases: TGTGCCTGGAGTGTAGGGCAGGGGGCAAATTCACCCCTCCACTTT. Translation: CAWSVGQGANSPLHF.

The chain is built from TRBV7-6 and TRBJ1-1; maybe TRBD1 (6 bases). The germline gives CDR1 SGHVS, CDR2 FNYEAQ. V gave up 5 bases and J gave up 5 bases, with 12 bases separating them. CDR3 length equals 13 residues. The CDR3 region has the DNA TGTGCCAGCAGCGAAGCCAGGGGAACTGAAGCTTTCTTT. The encoded protein is CASSEARGTEAFF.

CDR3 sequence: CASSLDSEQYF. CDR3 nucleotide sequence: TGTGCCAGCAGTCTGGACAGCGAGCAGTACTTC. The gene calls are TRBV25-1 and TRBJ2-5, with TRBD1 as a possible D gene (6 bases). The last part of the DNA fits TRBJ2-7 better; the J call may be wrong. This CDR3 has 11 amino acids. Germline-derived CDR1 and CDR2 are MGHDK and SYGVNS.

There are a few counts of this clone. The gene calls are TRBV29-1 and TRBJ2-2; no reliable D call. Germline CDR1 SQVTM, CDR2 ANQGSEA. CDR3 length: 12 amino acids. V lost 3 bases and J 14 bases, leaving 16 bases between the germline ends. CDR3 sequence: CSVESQQRSLFF. CDR3 in DNA: TGCAGCGTTGAGTCTCAGCAGAGGAGTCTGTTTTTT.

The chain employs TRBV18 and TRBJ1-5, with D possibly TRBD1 on 5 matching bases. This CDR3 is built from 16 residues. Germline-derived CDR1 and CDR2 are KGHSH and LQKENI. Trimming removed 1 base at V and 3 bases at J, with 13 bases between. The CDR3 DNA reads as TGTGCCAGCTCACCACTTCTAGCCAGGGACAATCAGCCCCAGCATTTT. This gives the protein CASSPLLARDNQPQHF.

This clone occurred many times. This same CDR3 is encoded by further DNA sequences in the sample. The rearrangement links TRBV19 to TRBJ2-2; D unresolved. Germline CDR1 LNHDA, CDR2 SQIVND (reference sequence). Trimming stripped 6 bases from V and 4 bases from J, with 12 bases between. The CDR3 runs 14 residues. The CDR3 coding sequence is TGTGCCAGTAGGGCAAGCGAGATCACCGGGGAGCTGTTTTTT. Protein sequence: CASRASEITGELFF. Complete variable domain (other parts from reference TRBV19 and TRBJ2-2): DGGITQSPKYLFRKEGQNVTLSCEQNLNHDAMYWYRQDPGQGLRLIYYSQIVNDFQKGDIAEGYSVSREKKESFPLTVTSAQKNPTAFYLCASRASEITGELFFGEGSRLTVL.

Written as DNA, the CDR3 is TGTGCCACCCGAAGGGGAGGGCCAATATACAATGAGCAGTTCTTC. This gives the protein CATRRGGPIYNEQFF. The gene calls are TRBV6-5 and TRBJ2-1; 7 bases match TRBD2. CDR3 length: 15 amino acids. CDR1 and CDR2 (germline): MNHEY, SVGAGI. Unmatched junction bases numbered 13, after V lost 10 bases and J lost 4 bases.

This clone was detected only a few times. This sequence joins TRBV30 and TRBJ1-1; TRBD1 agrees at 7 bases. Trimming cost V 1 base and J 4 bases; bases outside gene matches: 6. CDR1 GTSNPN and CDR2 SVGIG come from the germline V gene (reference sequence). CDR3 length: 14 residues. The CDR3 sequence: CAWSETGESTEAFF. The CDR3 bases are TGTGCCTGGAGTGAAACAGGGGAGAGCACTGAAGCTTTCTTT.

There are a few counts of this clone. The chain employs TRBV27 and TRBJ2-1; 9 bases map to TRBD2. With V trimmed by 3 bases and J by 4 bases, 4 bases remained unmatched. This CDR3 contains 15 residues. CDR1 MNHEY and CDR2 SMNVEV come from the germline V gene (reference sequence). The CDR3 bases are TGTGCCAGCAGTTTGGGGACTAGCCCTTACAATGAGCAGTTCTTC. This translates into CASSLGTSPYNEQFF.